This TCR beta chain is from a study of T cell repertoires in cytomegalovirus infection. Across the whole study: Public TCR beta signatures provided an indication of both CMV infection and a matching HLA type.

TCRdb used MiXCR to reprocess the reads, holding one entry per CDR3 protein. The data show about 240,000 distinct CDR3 sequences, with 9% to 15% seen just once and 1.6% held by the top ten. Germline V gene lookup returns CDR1 SQVTM and CDR2 ANQGSEA. CDR3 size: 14 residues. After removal of 8 bases from V and 4 bases from J, the junction contained 12 bases not matched to a gene. This clonotype has only a few counts. This chain joins TRBV29-1 and TRBJ1-1, with 8 positions matching TRBD1. Material: PBMCs. The source is a human donor in good health (CMV status not recorded). Some clones in this sample may be carry-over from other donors' samples. CDR3 protein: CSTLVTGAPTEAFF. Here the CDR3 DNA reads TGCAGCACGCTAGTGACAGGGGCTCCCACTGAAGCTTTCTTT.